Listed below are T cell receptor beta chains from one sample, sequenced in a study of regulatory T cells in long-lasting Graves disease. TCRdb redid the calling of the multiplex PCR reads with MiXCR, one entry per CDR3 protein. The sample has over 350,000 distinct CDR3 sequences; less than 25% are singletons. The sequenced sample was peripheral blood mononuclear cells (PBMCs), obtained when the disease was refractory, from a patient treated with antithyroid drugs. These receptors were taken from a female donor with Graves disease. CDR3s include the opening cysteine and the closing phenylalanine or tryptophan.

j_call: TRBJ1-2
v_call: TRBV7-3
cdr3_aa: CASSLMRVSDLGYTF

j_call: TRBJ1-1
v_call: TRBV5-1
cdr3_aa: CASSIGTEAFF

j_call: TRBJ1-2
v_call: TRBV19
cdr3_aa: CASSTARGGYTF

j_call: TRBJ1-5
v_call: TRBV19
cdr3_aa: CASRPHRGVINQPQHF

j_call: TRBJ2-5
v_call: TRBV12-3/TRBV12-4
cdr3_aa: CASSSHSLEDPIMKVETQYF

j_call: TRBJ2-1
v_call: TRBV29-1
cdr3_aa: CSVPGLAAYNEQFF

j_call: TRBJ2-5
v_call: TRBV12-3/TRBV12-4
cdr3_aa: CASGDRGKDQETQYF

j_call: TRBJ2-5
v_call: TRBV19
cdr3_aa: CASSIKHLTSGQETQYF

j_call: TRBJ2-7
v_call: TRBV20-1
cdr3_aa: CSARDIREENEQYF

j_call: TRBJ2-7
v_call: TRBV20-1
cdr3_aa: CSASKLARSYEQYF

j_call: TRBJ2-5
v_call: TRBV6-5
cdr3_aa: CASSYSSGRWTQYF

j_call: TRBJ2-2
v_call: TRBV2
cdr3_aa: CASSERDTNTGELFF

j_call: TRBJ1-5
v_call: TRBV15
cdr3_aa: CATSILVPQPQHF

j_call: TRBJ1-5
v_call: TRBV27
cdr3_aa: CASKRREGHQPQHF

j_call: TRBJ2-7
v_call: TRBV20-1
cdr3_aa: CSASVVAGAEQYF

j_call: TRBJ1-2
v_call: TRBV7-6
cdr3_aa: CASSPGTGEVSGYTF

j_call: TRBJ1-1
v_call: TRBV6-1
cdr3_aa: CASRITGIDFF

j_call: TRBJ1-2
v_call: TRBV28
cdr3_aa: CASSLPGQGGGYTF

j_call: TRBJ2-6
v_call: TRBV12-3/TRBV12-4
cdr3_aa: CATCSGANVLTF

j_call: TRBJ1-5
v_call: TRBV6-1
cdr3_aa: CASSESHSNQPQHF

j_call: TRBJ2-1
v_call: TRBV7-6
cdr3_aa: CASSSTGIGNEQFF

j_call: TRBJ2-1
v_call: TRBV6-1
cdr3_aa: CASRGQGYNEQFF

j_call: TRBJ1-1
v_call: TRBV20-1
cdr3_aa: CSARIPMNTEAFF

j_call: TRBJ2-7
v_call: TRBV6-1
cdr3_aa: CASSHPGPNEQYF

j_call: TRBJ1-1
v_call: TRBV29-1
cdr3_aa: CSVEQGTEAFF

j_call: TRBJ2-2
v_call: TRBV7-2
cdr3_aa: CASSLRGEASGRYSTGELFF

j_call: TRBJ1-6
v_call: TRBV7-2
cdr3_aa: CASSYGQGRSPLHF

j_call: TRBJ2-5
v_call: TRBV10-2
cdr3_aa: CASVMGETQYF

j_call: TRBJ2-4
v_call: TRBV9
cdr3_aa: CASSVAGGGNIQYF

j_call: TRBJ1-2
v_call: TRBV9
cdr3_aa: CASSAPEQGARVDYGYTF

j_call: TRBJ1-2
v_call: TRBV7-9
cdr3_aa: CASSRDAWGYTF

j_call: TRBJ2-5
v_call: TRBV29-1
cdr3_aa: CSVWATQETQYF

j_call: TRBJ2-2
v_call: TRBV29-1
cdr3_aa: CSVAHGDNTGELFF

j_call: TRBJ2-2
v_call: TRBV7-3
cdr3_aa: CASSSYSTSGANTGELFF

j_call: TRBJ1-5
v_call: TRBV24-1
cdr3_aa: CATSSGSNQPQHF

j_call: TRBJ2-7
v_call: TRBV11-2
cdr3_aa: CASSLLFSGTGLGPGRKQYF

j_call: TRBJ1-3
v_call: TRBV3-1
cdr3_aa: CASSQLAGASGNTIYF

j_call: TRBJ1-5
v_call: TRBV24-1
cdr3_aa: CATSGRLSNQPQHF

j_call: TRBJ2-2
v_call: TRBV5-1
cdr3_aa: CASSLLLAGDTGELFF

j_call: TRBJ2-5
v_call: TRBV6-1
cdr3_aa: CASTPSGRWQETQYF